Only a few counts were recorded for the clone carrying this T cell receptor (beta chain). Its specificity is not known. This entry is derived from a study of glioma-infiltrating T cells after dendritic cell vaccination. Broader study findings: The cohort had few patients with full blood and tumor sets.

The table came from immunoSEQ multiplex PCR; TCRdb's copy has only in-frame clones and leaves some out. This sample has 90,000 to 95,000 clones, with approximately 80% found just once. The CDR3 spans 15 residues. With 1 base clipped from V and 8 bases from J, the junction kept 8 bases outside the gene matches. CDR1 SGHTA and CDR2 FQGNSA come from the germline V gene. Time point denoted: after dendritic cell vaccination, including at tumor progression/relapse. Patients had residual fresh-frozen tumor tissue and more than two years of survival data. PBMC sampling occurred before vaccination, two weeks after the third dose, and at progression.

This sequence originates from a human donor with glioblastoma. The chain is built from TRBV7-2 and TRBJ1-2, with 9 bases aligning to TRBD1. Sequenced material: blood, taken after dendritic cell vaccination. This CDR3 reads CASSLGQGGHSGYTF. For the CDR3, the DNA is TGTGCCAGCAGCTTAGGACAGGGGGGACACTCGGGCTACACCTTC.